This T cell receptor beta chain was captured in a study of response to subunit inactivated influenza vaccine. TCRdb analysed the RT-PCR reads with MiXCR anew, one entry per CDR3 protein. The repertoire holds roughly 670,000 distinct CDR3 sequences, approximately 15% seen once, with roughly 7.2% in the top ten. Whole-study findings and limits: Few new T cells, the authors suggested, are recruited by each seasonal influenza vaccination.

The CDR3 is 16 residues long. The ends were cut back, 0 bases at V and 1 base at J, with 12 bases in the middle. CDR1 and CDR2 from the germline V gene are SGDLS and YYNGEE. This clonotype was observed many times. What it binds is unknown. The chain uses TRBV9 and TRBJ2-3; possibly TRBD2 for D (7 bases). This specimen was PBMCs from blood, taken about 14 days before vaccination. The sequence came from a man over 45 who received an inactivated influenza vaccine. This CDR3 is CASSVGGGGRTDTQYF. The DNA of the CDR3 is TGTGCCAGCAGCGTAGGTGGCGGGGGCCGCACAGATACGCAGTATTTT.